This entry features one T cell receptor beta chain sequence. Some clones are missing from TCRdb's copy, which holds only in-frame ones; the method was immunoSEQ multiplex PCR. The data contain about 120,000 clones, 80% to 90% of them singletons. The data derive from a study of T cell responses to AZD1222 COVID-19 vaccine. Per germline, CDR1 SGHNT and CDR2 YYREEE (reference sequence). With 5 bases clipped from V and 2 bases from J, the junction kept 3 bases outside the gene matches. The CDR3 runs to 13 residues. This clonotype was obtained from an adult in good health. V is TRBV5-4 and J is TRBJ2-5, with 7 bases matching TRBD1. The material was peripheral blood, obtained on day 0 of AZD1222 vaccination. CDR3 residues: CASSTGEQETQYF. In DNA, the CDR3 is TGTGCCAGCAGTACAGGGGAACAAGAGACCCAGTACTTC. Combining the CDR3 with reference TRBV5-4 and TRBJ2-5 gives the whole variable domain ETGVTQSPTHLIKTRGQQVTLRCSSQSGHNTVSWYQQALGQGPQFIFQYYREEENGRGNFPPRFSGLQFPNYSSELNVNALELDDSALYLCASSTGEQETQYFGPGTRLLVL.